This TCR beta chain was observed in a study of monozygotic twins with inflammatory bowel disease (dated by TCRdb to about 2019). A note on the overall study: A total of around 30 monozygotic twin pairs were included in the full study, comprising nine German pairs (four IBD-concordant, five IBD-discordant) and 19 IBD-discordant Danish pairs. Each individual had, on average, about 151 000 unique TCRalpha sequences and 181 000 unique TCRbeta sequences available for analysis. Disease-associated traits were sought mainly through comparisons between IBD patients and their genetically identical healthy co-twins within discordant pairs.

From each donor, a 2.5 ml peripheral blood sample was drawn into PAXgene tubes and stored at -80 degrees C. Without any T cell sorting, total RNA was extracted from whole blood using the PAXgene blood miRNA kit on an automated QIAcube. Deep TCRalpha and TCRbeta repertoire profiling with unique molecular barcoding was performed on peripheral blood of monozygotic twin pairs concordant or discordant for inflammatory bowel disease. Smoking habits were recorded for all twin pairs, with individuals classified as current, former or never smokers. Worth noting for this clonotype: Its antigen remains unidentified.

The CDR3 runs 13 residues from the cysteine to the phenylalanine. DNA is not on record. In the germline V gene, CDR1 corresponds to SGHRS and CDR2 to YFSETQ. Results and caveats for the whole study, not just this receptor: Compared with healthy twins, IBD patients shared fewer clonotypes with other individuals, and the difference was most pronounced in patients with signs of disease activity. IBD patients had lower TCRbeta repertoire diversity, measured by the inverse Simpson index, than their healthy co-twins. No single strong signal or clonotype linked to IBD turned up in the results, so the idea that one exists was not supported. Different T cell subtypes could not be distinguished in the analysis. Because patients received different immunosuppressive treatments, the repertoires may have picked up extra background noise and variability between individuals. Concordant and discordant twins showed no difference in repertoire similarity, possibly because of limited statistical power.

The receptor library was made with 5' RACE. For each TCR library, around 3,800 ng of total RNA was used. For each sample, cDNA synthesis with SMARTScribe reverse transcriptase was split into eight separate reactions. During cDNA synthesis, template switching introduced unique molecular identifiers that contained a 6-nucleotide sample barcode. TCRalpha and TCRbeta cDNA was amplified in two nested PCRs of approximately 16 and 10 cycles, and bead purification was carried out after each PCR. Before amplification, the cDNA was treated with uracil DNA-glycosylase and purified using the QIAquick PCR purification kit. In the second PCR, Illumina TruSeq-compatible adapters and sample-specific barcodes were added. TapeStation and Qubit were used to check library quality and concentration, and 5 to 6.5 ng of each library was pooled. The pooled libraries were sequenced with 2 x 100 bp reads and custom sequencing primers on an Illumina HiSeq2500 single-index Rapid Run. The original pipeline was this. MiGEC version 1.2.6 was used for UMI-based consensus assembly to correct PCR and sequencing errors. MiXCR version 2.1.1 handled V(D)J alignment, clonotype assembly and CDR3 extraction. Gene usage, clonotype sharing and MAIT/NKT TCR abundance were normalised by analysing the top 1000, 10 000 and 20 000 clonotypes per sample. Diversity was computed as the inverse Simpson index with the vegan R package after downsampling to 27 000 UMIs. Paired Mann-Whitney U tests on discordant twin pairs were used, with Benjamini-Hochberg multiple-testing correction. TCRdb reprocessed the reads and provides one entry for every CDR3 protein sequence; no DNA is given. The V and J calls reflect TCRdb's pipeline rather than the authors' work. Per the sample table, the count is approximately 100,000 distinct CDR3 sequences. The ten largest clones add up to under 2.5% of the sample.

The chain is made from TRBV5-1 and TRBJ2-7; the TCRdb call, TRBD1, lacks DNA for checking. The clonotype comes from a human donor with ulcerative colitis or Crohn's disease, or a healthy co-twin of an affected twin (not recorded which). The source material was blood. The CDR3 protein is CASSPGTLDEQYF.